This T cell receptor beta chain was documented in a study of blood T cell repertoires in COVID-19. Study in general: The origin of the acute and convalescent COVID-19 samples was the United States, Italy and Spain. Sources were T cells, B-cell-depleted T cells, or PBMCs; the material itself was cDNA or gDNA.

Under the authors' procedure: Estimation of nucleated cell counts was performed using reference gene primer amplification. Clones were sequenced by immunoSEQ multiplex PCR, and TCRdb holds only the in-frame ones, with some missing. The V and J calls and clone size come from that table; D and trimming were worked out from the DNA. The table has 150,000 to 200,000 clones, more than 80% seen once; the top ten hold 11%. This CDR3 region has 14 residues. From germline, CDR1 is MGHRA and CDR2 YSYEKL. V was shortened by 5 bases and J by 4 bases, with 14 bases between the two germline ends. V and J are TRBV4-1 and TRBJ2-5; perhaps TRBD1 as D (6 bases). The specimen was peripheral blood. The receptor was isolated from a human donor in a cohort sampled during active COVID-19. In nucleotides, the CDR3 is TGCGCCAGCAGCGCACAGGGTGGGGGAGAGACCCAGTACTTC. Translated, it gives CASSAQGGGETQYF.